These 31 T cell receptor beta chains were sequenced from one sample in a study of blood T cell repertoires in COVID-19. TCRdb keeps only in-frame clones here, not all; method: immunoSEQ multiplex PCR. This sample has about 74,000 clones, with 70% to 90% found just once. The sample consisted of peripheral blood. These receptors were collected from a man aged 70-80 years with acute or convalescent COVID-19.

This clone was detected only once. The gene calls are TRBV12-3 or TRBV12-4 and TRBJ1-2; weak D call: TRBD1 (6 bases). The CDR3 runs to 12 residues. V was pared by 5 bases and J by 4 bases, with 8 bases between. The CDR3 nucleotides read TGTGCCAGCAGTAGGACAGTCTATGGCTACACCTTC. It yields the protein CASSRTVYGYTF.

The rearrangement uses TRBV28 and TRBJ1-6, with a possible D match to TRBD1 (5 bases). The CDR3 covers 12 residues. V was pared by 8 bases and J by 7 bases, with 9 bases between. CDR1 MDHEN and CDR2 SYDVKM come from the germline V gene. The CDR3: CASDSRNSPLHF. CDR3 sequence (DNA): TGTGCCAGCGACAGTAGGAATTCACCCCTCCACTTT. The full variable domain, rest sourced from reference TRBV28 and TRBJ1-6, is DVKVTQSSRYLVKRTGEKVFLECVQDMDHENMFWYRQDPGLGLRLIYFSYDVKMKEKGDIPEGYSVSREKKERFSLILESASTNQTSMYLCASDSRNSPLHFGNGTRLTVT.

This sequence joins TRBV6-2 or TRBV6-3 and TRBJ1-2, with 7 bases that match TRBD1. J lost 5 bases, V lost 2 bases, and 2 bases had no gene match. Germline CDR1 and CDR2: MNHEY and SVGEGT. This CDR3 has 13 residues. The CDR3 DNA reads TGTGCCAGCAGTTACGGGACAGTGTATGGCTACACCTTC. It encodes CASSYGTVYGYTF.

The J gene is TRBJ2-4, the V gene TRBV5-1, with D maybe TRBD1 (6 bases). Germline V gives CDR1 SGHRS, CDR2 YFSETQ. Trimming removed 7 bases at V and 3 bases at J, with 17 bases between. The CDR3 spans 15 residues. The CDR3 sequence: CASSRDTQNKNIQYF. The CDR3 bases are TGCGCCAGCTCCCGGGACACACAAAACAAAAACATTCAGTACTTC.

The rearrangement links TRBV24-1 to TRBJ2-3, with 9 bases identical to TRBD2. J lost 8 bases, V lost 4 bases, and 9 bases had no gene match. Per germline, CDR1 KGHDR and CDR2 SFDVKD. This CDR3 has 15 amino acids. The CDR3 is CATSDLAGSTGTQYF. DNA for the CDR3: TGTGCCACCAGTGACCTAGCGGGGAGCACGGGTACGCAGTATTTT.

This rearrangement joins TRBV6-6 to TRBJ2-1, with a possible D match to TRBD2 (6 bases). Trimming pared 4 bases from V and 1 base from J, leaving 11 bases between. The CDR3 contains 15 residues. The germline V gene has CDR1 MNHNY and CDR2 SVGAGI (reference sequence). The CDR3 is CASSSVRGSYNEQFF. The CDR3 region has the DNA TGTGCCAGCAGTTCGGTGCGGGGATCCTACAATGAGCAGTTCTTC.

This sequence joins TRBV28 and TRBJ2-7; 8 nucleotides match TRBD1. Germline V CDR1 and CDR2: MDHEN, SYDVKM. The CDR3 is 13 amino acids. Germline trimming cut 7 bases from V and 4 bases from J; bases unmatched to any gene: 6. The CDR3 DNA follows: TGTGCCAGCACTACAGGGGGGAGGTACGAGCAGTACTTC. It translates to CASTTGGRYEQYF.

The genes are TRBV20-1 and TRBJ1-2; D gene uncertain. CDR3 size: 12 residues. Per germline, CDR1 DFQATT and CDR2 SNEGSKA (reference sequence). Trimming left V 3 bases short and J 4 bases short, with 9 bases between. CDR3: CSASPDTYGYTF. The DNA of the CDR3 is TGCAGTGCTAGTCCAGACACCTATGGCTACACCTTC.

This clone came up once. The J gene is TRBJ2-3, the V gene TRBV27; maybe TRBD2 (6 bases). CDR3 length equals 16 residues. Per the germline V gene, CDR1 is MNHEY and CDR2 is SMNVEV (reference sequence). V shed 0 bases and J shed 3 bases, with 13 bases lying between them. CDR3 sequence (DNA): TGTGCCAGCAGTTTATCGTCGGGGGTGGAGACAGATACGCAGTATTTT. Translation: CASSLSSGVETDTQYF.

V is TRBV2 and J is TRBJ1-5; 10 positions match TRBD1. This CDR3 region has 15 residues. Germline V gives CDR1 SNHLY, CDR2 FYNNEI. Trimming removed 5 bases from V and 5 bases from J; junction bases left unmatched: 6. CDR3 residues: CASSPRTGGYQPQHF. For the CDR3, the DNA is TGTGCCAGCAGTCCTCGGACAGGGGGGTATCAGCCCCAGCATTTT. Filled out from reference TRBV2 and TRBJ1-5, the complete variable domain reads EPEVTQTPSHQVTQMGQEVILRCVPISNHLYFYWYRQILGQKVEFLVSFYNNEISEKSEIFDDQFSVERPDGSNFTLKIRSTKLEDSAMYFCASSPRTGGYQPQHFGDGTRLSIL.

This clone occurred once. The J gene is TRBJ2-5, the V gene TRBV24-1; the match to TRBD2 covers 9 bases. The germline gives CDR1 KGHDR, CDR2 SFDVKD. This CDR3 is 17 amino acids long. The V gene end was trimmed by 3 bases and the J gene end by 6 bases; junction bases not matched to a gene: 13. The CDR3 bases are TGTGCCACCAGTGATGCCCCTGGGCGGGAGGGCCGAAAGACCCAGTACTTC. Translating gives CATSDAPGREGRKTQYF.

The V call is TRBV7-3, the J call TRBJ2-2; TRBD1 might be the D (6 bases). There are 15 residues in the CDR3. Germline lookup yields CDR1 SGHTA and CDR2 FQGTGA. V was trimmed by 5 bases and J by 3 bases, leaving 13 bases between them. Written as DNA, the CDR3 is TGTGCCAGCAGCGCAAGGGGGTCGGACACCGGGGAGCTGTTTTTT. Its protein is CASSARGSDTGELFF.

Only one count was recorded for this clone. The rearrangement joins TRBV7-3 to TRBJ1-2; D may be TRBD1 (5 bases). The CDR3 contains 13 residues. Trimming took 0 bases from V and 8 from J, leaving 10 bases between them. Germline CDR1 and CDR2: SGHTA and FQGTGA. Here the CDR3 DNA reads TGTGCCAGCAGCTTAACGGGGCACGGAGGCTACACCTTC. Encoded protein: CASSLTGHGGYTF.

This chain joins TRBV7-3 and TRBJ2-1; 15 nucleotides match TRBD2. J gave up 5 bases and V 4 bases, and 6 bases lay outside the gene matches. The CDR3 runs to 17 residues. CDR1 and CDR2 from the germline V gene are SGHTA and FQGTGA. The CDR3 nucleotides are TGTGCCAGCAGCTCTCGGGGACTAGCGGGGGGCCACAATGAGCAGTTCTTC. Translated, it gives CASSSRGLAGGHNEQFF.

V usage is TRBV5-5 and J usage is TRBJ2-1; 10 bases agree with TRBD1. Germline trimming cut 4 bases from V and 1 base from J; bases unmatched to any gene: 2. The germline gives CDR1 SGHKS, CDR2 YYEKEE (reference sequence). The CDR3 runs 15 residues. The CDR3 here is CASSRDRGSYNEQFF. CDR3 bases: TGTGCCAGCAGCCGGGACAGGGGATCCTACAATGAGCAGTTCTTC.

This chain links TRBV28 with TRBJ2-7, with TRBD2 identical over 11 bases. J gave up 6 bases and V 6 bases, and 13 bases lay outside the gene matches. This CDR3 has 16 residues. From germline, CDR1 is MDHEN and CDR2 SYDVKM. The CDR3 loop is CASRDPGLAERGEQYF. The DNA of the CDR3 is TGTGCCAGCAGAGATCCGGGACTAGCGGAGAGGGGCGAGCAGTACTTC.

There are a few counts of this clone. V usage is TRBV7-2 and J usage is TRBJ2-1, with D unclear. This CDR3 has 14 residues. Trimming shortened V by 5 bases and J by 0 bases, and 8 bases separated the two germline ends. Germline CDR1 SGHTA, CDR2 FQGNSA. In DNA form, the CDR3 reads TGTGCCAGCAGCCCGGTGGTCTCCTACAATGAGCAGTTCTTC. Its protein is CASSPVVSYNEQFF.

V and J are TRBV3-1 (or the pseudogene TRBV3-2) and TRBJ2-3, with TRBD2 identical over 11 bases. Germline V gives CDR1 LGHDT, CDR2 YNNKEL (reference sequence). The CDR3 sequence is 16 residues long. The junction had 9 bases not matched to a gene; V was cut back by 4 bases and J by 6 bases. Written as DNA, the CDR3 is TGTGCCAGCAGCCGGGGGACTAGCGGAACGGGGGATACGCAGTATTTT. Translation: CASSRGTSGTGDTQYF.

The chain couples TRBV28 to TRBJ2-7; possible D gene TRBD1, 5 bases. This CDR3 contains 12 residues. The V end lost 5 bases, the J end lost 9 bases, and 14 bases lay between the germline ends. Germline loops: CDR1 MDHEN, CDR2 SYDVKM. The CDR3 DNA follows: TGTGCCAGCAGTCCACCCCAGGGCGGGCAGTACTTC. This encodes CASSPPQGGQYF.

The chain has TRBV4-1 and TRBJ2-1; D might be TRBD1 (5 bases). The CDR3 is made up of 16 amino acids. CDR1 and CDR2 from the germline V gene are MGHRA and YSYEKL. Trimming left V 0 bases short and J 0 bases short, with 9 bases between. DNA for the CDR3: TGCGCCAGCAGCCAAGACCAGGGTAGCTCCTACAATGAGCAGTTCTTC. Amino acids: CASSQDQGSSYNEQFF.

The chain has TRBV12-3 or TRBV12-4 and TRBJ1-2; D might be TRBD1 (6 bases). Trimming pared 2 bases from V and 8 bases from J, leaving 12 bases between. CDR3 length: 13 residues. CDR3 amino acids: CASSLRGIGGYTF. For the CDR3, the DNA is TGTGCCAGCAGTTTAAGGGGGATAGGAGGCTACACCTTC.

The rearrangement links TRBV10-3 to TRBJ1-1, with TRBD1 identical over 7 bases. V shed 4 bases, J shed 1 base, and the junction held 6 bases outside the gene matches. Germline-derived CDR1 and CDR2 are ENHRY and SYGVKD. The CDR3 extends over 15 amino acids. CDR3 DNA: TGTGCCATCAGTGCCACAGGGGTCCCGAACACTGAAGCTTTCTTT. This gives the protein CAISATGVPNTEAFF.

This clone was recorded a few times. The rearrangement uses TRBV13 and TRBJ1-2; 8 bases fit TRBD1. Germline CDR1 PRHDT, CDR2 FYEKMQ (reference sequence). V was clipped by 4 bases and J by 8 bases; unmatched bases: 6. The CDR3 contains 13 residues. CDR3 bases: TGTGCCAGCAGCTCGCCGGACAGGGAAGGCTACACCTTC. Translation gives CASSSPDREGYTF.

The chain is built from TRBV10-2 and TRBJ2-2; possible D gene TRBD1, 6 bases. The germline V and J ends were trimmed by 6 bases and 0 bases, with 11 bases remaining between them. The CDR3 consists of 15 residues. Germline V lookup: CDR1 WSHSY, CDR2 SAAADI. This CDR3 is CASRRTDANTGELFF. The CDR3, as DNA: TGCGCCAGCAGGCGGACAGACGCGAACACCGGGGAGCTGTTTTTT.

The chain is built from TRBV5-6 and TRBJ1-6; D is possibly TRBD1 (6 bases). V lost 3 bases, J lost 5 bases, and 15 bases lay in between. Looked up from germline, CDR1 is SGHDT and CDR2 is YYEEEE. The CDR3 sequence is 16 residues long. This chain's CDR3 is CASSSTQGRDNSPLHF. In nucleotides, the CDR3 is TGTGCCAGCAGCTCAACACAGGGTAGGGATAATTCACCCCTCCACTTT.

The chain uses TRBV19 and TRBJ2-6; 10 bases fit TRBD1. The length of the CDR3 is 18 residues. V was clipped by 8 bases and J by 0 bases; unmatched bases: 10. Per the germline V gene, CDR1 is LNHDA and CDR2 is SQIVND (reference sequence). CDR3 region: CASQTRGTGVSGANVLTF. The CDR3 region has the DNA TGTGCCAGTCAAACTCGCGGGACAGGGGTCTCTGGGGCCAACGTCCTGACTTTC.

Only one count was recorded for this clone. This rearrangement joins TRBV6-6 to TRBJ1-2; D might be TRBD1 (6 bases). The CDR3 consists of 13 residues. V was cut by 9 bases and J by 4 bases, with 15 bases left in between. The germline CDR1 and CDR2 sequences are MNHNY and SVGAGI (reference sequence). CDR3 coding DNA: TGTGCCAGTGGACGGACAGCCCCCTATGGCTACACCTTC. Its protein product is CASGRTAPYGYTF.

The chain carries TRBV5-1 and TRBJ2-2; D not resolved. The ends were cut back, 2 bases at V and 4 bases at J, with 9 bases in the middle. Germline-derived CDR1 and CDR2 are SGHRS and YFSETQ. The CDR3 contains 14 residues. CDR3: CASSFAEFTGELFF. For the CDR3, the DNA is TGCGCCAGCAGCTTTGCCGAGTTCACCGGGGAGCTGTTTTTT.

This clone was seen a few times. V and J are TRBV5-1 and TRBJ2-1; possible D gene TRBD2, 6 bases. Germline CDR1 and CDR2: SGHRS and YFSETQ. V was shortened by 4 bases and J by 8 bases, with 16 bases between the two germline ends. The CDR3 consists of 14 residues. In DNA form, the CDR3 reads TGCGCCAGCAGCCCTGGCGGGGTACGAGATGAGCAGTTCTTC. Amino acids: CASSPGGVRDEQFF.

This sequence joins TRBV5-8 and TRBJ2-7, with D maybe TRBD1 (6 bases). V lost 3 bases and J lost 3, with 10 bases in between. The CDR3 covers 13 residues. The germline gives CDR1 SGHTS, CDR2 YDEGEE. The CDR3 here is CASSSGQFYEQYF. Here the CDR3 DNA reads TGTGCCAGCAGCTCCGGACAGTTCTACGAGCAGTACTTC. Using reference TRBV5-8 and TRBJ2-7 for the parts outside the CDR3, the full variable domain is EAGVTQSPTHLIKTRGQQATLRCSPISGHTSVYWYQQALGLGLQFLLWYDEGEERNRGNFPPRFSGRQFPNYSSELNVNALELEDSALYLCASSSGQFYEQYFGPGTRLTVT.

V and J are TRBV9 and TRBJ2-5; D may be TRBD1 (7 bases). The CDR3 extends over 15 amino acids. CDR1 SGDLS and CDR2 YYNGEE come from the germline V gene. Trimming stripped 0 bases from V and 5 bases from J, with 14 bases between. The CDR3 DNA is TGTGCCAGCAGCGTAGCACAGGGGAGGTTGGAGACCCAGTACTTC. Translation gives CASSVAQGRLETQYF.